The 16 T cell receptor beta chains given below trace back to one sample, sequenced in a study of monozygotic twins with inflammatory bowel disease. From the 5' RACE reads, TCRdb lists one entry per CDR3 protein and no DNA. This sample's table reports about 170,000 distinct CDR3 sequences. The specimen was blood. These receptors all come from a human donor with ulcerative colitis or Crohn's disease, or a healthy co-twin of an affected twin (not recorded which).

The chain uses TRBV3-1 and TRBJ2-2. This CDR3 has 15 residues. Germline-derived CDR1 and CDR2 are LGHDT and YNNKEL (reference sequence). The CDR3 is CASSQLAGITGELFF.

This chain connects TRBV28 to TRBJ2-1; checking the TCRdb D call of TRBD2 is not possible without DNA. This CDR3 is 16 amino acids long. CDR1 and CDR2 from the germline V gene are MDHEN and SYDVKM. CDR3 protein: CASSLSGTSAYNEQFF. Variable domain in full (rest from reference TRBV28 and TRBJ2-1): DVKVTQSSRYLVKRTGEKVFLECVQDMDHENMFWYRQDPGLGLRLIYFSYDVKMKEKGDIPEGYSVSREKKERFSLILESASTNQTSMYLCASSLSGTSAYNEQFFGPGTRLTVL.

The chain couples TRBV7-8 to TRBJ2-5; absent DNA, TCRdb's TRBD1 call cannot be checked. The CDR3 loop spans 14 amino acids. Germline values: CDR1 SGHVS, CDR2 FQNEAQ. The CDR3 region is CASNAGGLQETQYF.

This rearrangement joins TRBV3-1 to TRBJ1-6; TCRdb's D gene call, TRBD1, goes unchecked for lack of DNA. The CDR3 loop spans 16 amino acids. Germline assignment: CDR1 LGHDT and CDR2 YNNKEL (reference sequence). This CDR3 is CASSQQNRVPESPLHF.

The chain uses TRBV7-2 and TRBJ1-3; no DNA is available, so the TRBD1 call from TCRdb remains unchecked. This CDR3 spans 16 amino acids. Germline V gives CDR1 SGHTA, CDR2 FQGNSA. The CDR3 protein is CASSTGQGGSGNTIYF.

The rearrangement joins TRBV5-1 to TRBJ2-1; TCRdb picks TRBD2, but there is no DNA to check that call. The CDR3 is 15 amino acids. Per germline, CDR1 SGHRS and CDR2 YFSETQ. The CDR3: CASSLGLAGVHEQFF.

This chain joins TRBV14 and TRBJ2-1. Germline V gives CDR1 SGHDN, CDR2 FVKESK. This CDR3 is built from 15 residues. This chain's CDR3 is CASQPRGKFNNEQFF.

The V call is TRBV19, the J call TRBJ2-1. The germline V gene has CDR1 LNHDA and CDR2 SQIVND (reference sequence). The CDR3 has 16 residues. CDR3 loop: CASSFSRRTLYNEQFF.

The chain couples TRBV6-2 or TRBV6-3 to TRBJ2-3. CDR3 length equals 12 residues. Germline V CDR1 and CDR2: MNHEY, SVGEGT. The CDR3 sequence: CASSPLADTQYF.

The V call is TRBV9, the J call TRBJ2-2; TCRdb selects TRBD2, and the lack of DNA leaves this call unchecked. The CDR3 extends over 15 amino acids. The V gene's germline CDR1 is SGDLS and CDR2 YYNGEE. CDR3 loop: CASSTLGLNTGELFF.

The chain employs TRBV2 and TRBJ2-1; TCRdb indicates TRBD2, and absent DNA this call remains unverified. The CDR3 spans 13 residues. Looked up from germline, CDR1 is SNHLY and CDR2 is FYNNEI. The CDR3 here is CASTQSGLGKLFF. Complete variable domain (other parts from reference TRBV2 and TRBJ2-1): EPEVTQTPSHQVTQMGQEVILRCVPISNHLYFYWYRQILGQKVEFLVSFYNNEISEKSEIFDDQFSVERPDGSNFTLKIRSTKLEDSAMYFCASTQSGLGKLFFGPGTRLTVL.

The chain recombines TRBV4-2 with TRBJ2-1; TCRdb's assignment of TRBD2 cannot be checked, as there is no DNA. Germline V gene lookup returns CDR1 LGHNA and CDR2 YNFKEQ. The CDR3 is 15 residues long. This chain's CDR3 is CASSPRGSGINEQFF.

V usage is TRBV6-5 and J usage is TRBJ2-2; TCRdb selects TRBD1, and the lack of DNA leaves this call unchecked. The CDR3 runs to 15 residues. Germline CDR1 reads MNHEY; CDR2 reads SVGAGI. The CDR3 spells CASSYRDRHTGELFF.

V gene TRBV30 combines with J gene TRBJ2-7; TCRdb calls TRBD1, which cannot be checked without DNA. From germline, CDR1 is GTSNPN and CDR2 SVGIG (reference sequence). The CDR3 is made up of 12 amino acids. CDR3 loop: CAWSTDRDRRYF.

The chain is built from TRBV15 and TRBJ2-7. The germline V gene encodes CDR1 LNHNV and CDR2 YYDKDF (reference sequence). The CDR3 totals 13 residues. The CDR3 sequence is CATSQDLLHEQYF.

The chain is built from TRBV5-1 and TRBJ2-5; absent DNA, TCRdb's TRBD1 call cannot be checked. Germline-derived CDR1 and CDR2 are SGHRS and YFSETQ. This CDR3 has 14 residues. Here the CDR3 reads CASSLLSGTVTQYF.